This T cell receptor (beta chain) derives from a study of T cell responses to AZD1222 COVID-19 vaccine. V was trimmed by 0 bases and J by 7 bases, leaving 10 bases between them. There are 14 residues in the CDR3. Germline lookup yields CDR1 LGHNA and CDR2 YSLEER. Data came from immunoSEQ multiplex PCR; TCRdb stores just in-frame clones and leaves some out. Of 65,000 to 75,000 clones in the sample, around four fifths are singletons; the top ten hold roughly 5.4%. This TCR was recovered from an adult in good health. The starting material was peripheral blood, obtained on day 0 of AZD1222 vaccination. The chain employs TRBV4-3 and TRBJ2-1; D is unresolved. The chain's CDR3 is CASSQDTSRNEQFF. For the CDR3, the DNA is TGCGCCAGCAGCCAAGATACTTCGCGAAATGAGCAGTTCTTC.